This T cell receptor (beta chain) appears in the sequencing data of a study of T cells after yellow fever vaccination. In TCRdb, the 5' RACE reads were re-called with MiXCR into one record per CDR3 protein. This repertoire shows 150,000 or so distinct CDR3 sequences, about 7% found once; its top ten account for under 3%. Germline V gene sequence: CDR1 SGDLS, CDR2 YYNGEE. Trimming left V 0 bases short and J 8 bases short, with 14 bases between. The CDR3 has 15 residues. Sequenced material: CD4+ T cells sorted from PBMCs, taken around 5 days after the first yellow fever vaccination. This sequence joins TRBV9 and TRBJ1-4; D might be TRBD1 (5 bases). The receptor's source is a young man who received the YFV17D yellow fever vaccine. CDR3 residues: CASSVDGRTQEKLFF. DNA of the CDR3: TGTGCCAGCAGCGTAGACGGACGGACACAAGAAAAACTGTTTTTT. Combining the CDR3 with reference TRBV9 and TRBJ1-4 gives the whole variable domain DSGVTQTPKHLITATGQRVTLRCSPRSGDLSVYWYQQSLDQGLQFLIQYYNGEERAKGNILERFSAQQFPDLHSELNLSSLELGDSALYFCASSVDGRTQEKLFFGSGTQLSVL.